The 29 T cell receptor beta chains presented below share a single source sample, sequenced in a study of vaccination and CD4 T cells after COVID-19. The Oncomine TCR Beta short-read assay sequenced DNA from cultured CD4+ T cells. Via MiXCR, TCRdb re-called the PCR reads, giving one row per CDR3 protein. The top ten clones hold around 20% of a sample with 8,000 or so distinct CDR3 sequences, around two fifths of them seen once. The treatment is: roughly 10-day PBMC culture with coronavirus spike peptide pools or control peptides (ViraFEST assay). An unexposed donor provided the CD4+ T cells, which were collected before the COVID-19 pandemic (2011-2018). No antigen has been identified for these receptors. Specimen: CD4+ T cells from blood, cultured in vitro. Every receptor here comes from a human donor in good health.

V and J are TRBV30 and TRBJ2-4; TRBD1 aligns across 8 bases. This CDR3 spans 16 amino acids. Losses at the gene ends were 0 bases for V and 0 bases for J; bases not matched to a gene: 4. In germline, CDR1 is GTSNPN, CDR2 SVGIG (reference sequence). The CDR3 reads CAWSVRGRGAKNIQYF. The CDR3 coding sequence is TGTGCCTGGAGTGTCAGGGGGCGCGGAGCCAAAAACATTCAGTACTTC.

V and J are TRBV2 and TRBJ1-1, with TRBD1 as a possible D gene (6 bases). CDR1 SNHLY and CDR2 FYNNEI come from the germline V gene. Between the trimmed V and J ends, which lost 2 bases and 4 bases, there was a span of 8 bases. The CDR3 is made up of 13 amino acids. The CDR3 here is CASSESRGTEAFF. The CDR3 coding sequence is TGTGCCAGCAGTGAAAGCAGGGGCACTGAAGCTTTCTTT.

This chain joins TRBV6-1 and TRBJ2-5, with 9 bases aligning to TRBD1. Germline V gene lookup returns CDR1 MNHNS and CDR2 SASEGT. V shed 6 bases, J shed 5 bases, and the junction held 16 bases outside the gene matches. The CDR3 consists of 17 residues. The chain's CDR3 is CASSPRQGGVSAETQYF. The CDR3 region has the DNA TGTGCCAGCAGCCCACGACAGGGGGGGGTTTCAGCGGAGACCCAGTACTTC.

The CDR3 bases are TGTGCCAGCAGTGACACTGGTTTTCTGGGTCGAGAAGAGACCCAGTACTTC. Translating gives CASSDTGFLGREETQYF. The chain joins TRBV2 to TRBJ2-5; no clear D gene. Germline CDR1 is SNHLY and CDR2 is FYNNEI. The CDR3 totals 17 residues. Trimming removed 3 bases from V and 3 bases from J, with 20 bases in between.

V is TRBV5-5 and J is TRBJ1-1; a weak D match, TRBD1 (6 bases). The CDR3 spans 14 residues. The V end was cut by 0 bases, the J end by 6 bases, with 12 bases between. The germline V gene encodes CDR1 SGHKS and CDR2 YYEKEE (reference sequence). The CDR3 loop is CASSLVPTGSEAFF. The CDR3 coding sequence is TGTGCCAGCAGCTTGGTGCCTACAGGGTCTGAAGCTTTCTTT.

The chain is built from TRBV30 and TRBJ1-2, with D hard to call. Trimming cost V 5 bases and J 3 bases, with 10 bases left between them. The CDR3 runs to 12 residues. From germline, CDR1 is GTSNPN and CDR2 SVGIG (reference sequence). In nucleotides, the CDR3 is TGTGCCTGGTTCTGGTTGGACTATGGCTACACCTTC. Translated, it gives CAWFWLDYGYTF. The full variable domain, completed using reference TRBV30 and TRBJ1-2, is SQTIHQWPATLVQPVGSPLSLECTVEGTSNPNLYWYRQAAGRGLQLLFYSVGIGQISSEVPQNLSASRPQDRQFILSSKKLLLSDSGFYLCAWFWLDYGYTFGSGTRLTVV.

The count of this clonotype is one. The rearrangement joins TRBV20-1 to TRBJ2-1; 8 bases are shared with TRBD2. Germline V gene lookup returns CDR1 DFQATT and CDR2 SNEGSKA (reference sequence). V was pared by 3 bases and J by 6 bases, with 13 bases of the junction left unmatched. The CDR3 has 16 residues. The CDR3 region is CSARGRPAGEGNEQFF. CDR3 nucleotides: TGCAGTGCTAGGGGACGTCCAGCGGGAGAAGGCAATGAGCAGTTCTTC.

This clonotype appeared a few times. The CDR3 here is CASSYSTGYGYTF. CDR3 in DNA: TGTGCCAGCAGTTACTCGACCGGTTATGGCTACACCTTC. This sequence joins TRBV6-5 and TRBJ1-2; D is uncertain. CDR1 and CDR2 from the germline V gene are MNHEY and SVGAGI. The CDR3 extends over 13 amino acids. Trimming left V 0 bases short and J 5 bases short, with 7 bases between.

This clonotype appeared a few times. This CDR3 is CSTKGLAGGTGVNEQFF. In DNA, the CDR3 is TGCAGTACCAAGGGACTAGCGGGAGGGACCGGGGTAAATGAGCAGTTCTTC. The gene calls are TRBV20-1 and TRBJ2-1; 16 nucleotides line up with TRBD2. V was pared by 8 bases and J by 7 bases, with 14 bases of the junction left unmatched. The CDR3 length is 17 residues. Per the germline V gene, CDR1 is DFQATT and CDR2 is SNEGSKA (reference sequence).

This clonotype turned up a few times. The V and J genes are TRBV20-1 and TRBJ2-3, with D uncertain. Trimming took off 6 bases at V and 2 bases at J, with 6 bases between the two ends. The length of the CDR3 is 11 residues. Germline CDR1 DFQATT, CDR2 SNEGSKA (reference sequence). The CDR3 here is CSARVTDTQYF. CDR3 coding DNA: TGCAGTGCAAGGGTCACAGATACGCAGTATTTT.

This rearrangement joins TRBV11-2 to TRBJ2-7, with D possibly being TRBD1 (6 bases). The CDR3 is 15 residues long. Trimming removed 1 base at V and 2 bases at J, with 12 bases between. Germline assignment: CDR1 SGHAT and CDR2 FQNNGV. CDR3 DNA: TGTGCCAGCAGCTTAGGACAGGTGATCCCCTACGAGCAGTACTTC. Protein product: CASSLGQVIPYEQYF.

The chain is built from TRBV4-3 and TRBJ1-3; the D is unclear. The germline V gene has CDR1 LGHNA and CDR2 YSLEER. V lost 4 bases and J 2 bases, leaving 6 bases between the germline ends. The CDR3 has 13 amino acids. CDR3 nucleotides: TGCGCCAGCAGCCGCGGAGCTGGAAACACCATATATTTT. It is translated as CASSRGAGNTIYF.

V is TRBV10-2 and J is TRBJ2-2; a possible D gene is TRBD2 (5 bases). The germline V gene encodes CDR1 WSHSY and CDR2 SAAADI. The V end lost 5 bases, the J end lost 4 bases, and 11 bases lay between the germline ends. There are 14 residues in the CDR3. The chain's CDR3 is CASSLSGVTGELFF. CDR3 DNA sequence: TGCGCCAGCAGTTTGTCCGGGGTCACCGGGGAGCTGTTTTTT.

The chain joins TRBV6-1 to TRBJ1-5; D remains unclear. Germline lookup yields CDR1 MNHNS and CDR2 SASEGT. The CDR3 is 10 amino acids. V lost 3 bases and J lost 11, with 5 bases in between. CDR3 sequence: CASSEGSQHF. For the CDR3, the DNA is TGTGCCAGCAGTGAGGGGTCCCAGCATTTT.

This chain connects TRBV20-1 to TRBJ2-7; 9 nucleotides agree with TRBD2. V was clipped by 6 bases and J by 3 bases; unmatched bases: 15. This CDR3 is built from 16 residues. Germline V lookup: CDR1 DFQATT, CDR2 SNEGSKA (reference sequence). The CDR3: CSARRYLAGTNYEQYF. The CDR3 nucleotides read TGCAGTGCGCGAAGGTATCTAGCGGGGACGAACTACGAGCAGTACTTC.

This clonotype has more than one count but fewer than ten. The rearrangement links TRBV19 to TRBJ1-5, with D uncertain. The germline V gene has CDR1 LNHDA and CDR2 SQIVND (reference sequence). The CDR3 totals 15 residues. V shed 10 bases and J shed 3 bases, with 19 bases lying between them. The CDR3 loop is CATASDGSHNQPQHF. CDR3 nucleotides: TGTGCCACCGCATCTGACGGGTCCCACAATCAGCCCCAGCATTTT.

In this sample, this clonotype turned up a few times. The chain combines TRBV27 with TRBJ1-2, with D perhaps TRBD1 (5 bases). This CDR3 has 15 amino acids. The germline V and J ends were trimmed by 5 bases and 5 bases, with 18 bases remaining between them. The germline gives CDR1 MNHEY, CDR2 SMNVEV (reference sequence). CDR3 nucleotide sequence: TGTGCCAGCAGTAGACGAACAGGAGCCCTTTATGGCTACACCTTC. Its protein product is CASSRRTGALYGYTF.

This clonotype was detected only once. The V and J genes are TRBV30 and TRBJ2-2, with 7 bases matching TRBD2. The germline V gene has CDR1 GTSNPN and CDR2 SVGIG (reference sequence). The J segment lost 7 bases and the V segment lost 8 bases, leaving 10 bases of the junction unmatched. This CDR3 contains 13 residues. The CDR3 loop is CALGRGWGGELFF. In DNA, the CDR3 is TGTGCCCTGGGGAGGGGCTGGGGCGGGGAGCTGTTTTTT.

The chain combines TRBV5-1 with TRBJ2-1; 8 bases are shared with TRBD1. The V segment lost 1 base and the J segment 5 bases; nucleotides outside the gene matches: 5. CDR1 and CDR2 from the germline V gene are SGHRS and YFSETQ. There are 15 residues in the CDR3. The CDR3 here is CASSLSGTGHNEQFF. DNA of the CDR3: TGCGCCAGCAGCTTGTCCGGGACAGGTCACAATGAGCAGTTCTTC.

V usage is TRBV6-2 or TRBV6-3 and J usage is TRBJ2-7; no definite D call. Trimming took off 6 bases at V and 12 bases at J, with 15 bases between the two ends. The CDR3 extends over 11 amino acids. The germline V gene encodes CDR1 MNHEY and CDR2 SVGEGT. Here the CDR3 reads CASSSGEPRYF. For the CDR3, the DNA is TGTGCCAGCAGCTCCGGTGAGCCCCGGTACTTC.

The chain has TRBV15 and TRBJ1-5; unclear D gene. V was clipped by 0 bases and J by 8 bases, with 14 bases between them. Looked up from germline, CDR1 is LNHNV and CDR2 is YYDKDF (reference sequence). CDR3 length equals 15 residues. DNA for the CDR3: TGTGCCACCAGCAGAGATGCCGGGGAAGGGAAGCCCCAGCATTTT. The encoded protein is CATSRDAGEGKPQHF.

The chain combines TRBV5-4 with TRBJ1-5, with D maybe TRBD1 (6 bases). The germline V gene has CDR1 SGHNT and CDR2 YYREEE (reference sequence). Trimming shortened V by 5 bases and J by 5 bases, and 17 bases separated the two germline ends. This CDR3 region has 15 residues. The CDR3 DNA reads as TGTGCCAGCAGTAGGCAGGGGATTCGCGATCAGCCCCAGCATTTT. Translated, it gives CASSRQGIRDQPQHF.

The CDR3 protein is CASSSDSNYGYTF. The DNA of the CDR3 is TGCGCCAGCAGCTCGGACAGCAACTATGGCTACACCTTC. The chain uses TRBV5-1 and TRBJ1-2; D is possibly TRBD1 (6 bases). Germline V gene sequence: CDR1 SGHRS, CDR2 YFSETQ. V shed 3 bases and J shed 2 bases, with 8 bases lying between them. This CDR3 comprises 13 residues.

V gene TRBV5-4 combines with J gene TRBJ2-5, with 16 bases that match TRBD2. The CDR3 loop spans 16 amino acids. Germline trimming cut 4 bases from V and 4 bases from J; bases unmatched to any gene: 4. Germline lookup yields CDR1 SGHNT and CDR2 YYREEE (reference sequence). The CDR3 DNA sequence: TGTGCCAGCAGCCCCGGGACTAGCGGGGGGGGAGAGACCCAGTACTTC. Residues: CASSPGTSGGGETQYF.

This chain uses TRBV7-2 with TRBJ1-2, with TRBD1 matching 8 bases. Trimming cost V 0 bases and J 9 bases; bases outside gene matches: 6. This CDR3 comprises 14 residues. Germline values: CDR1 SGHTA, CDR2 FQGNSA. The DNA for the CDR3 is TGTGCCAGCAGCTTAGCCCAGGGGGCGCGAAGCTACACCTTC. Residues: CASSLAQGARSYTF.

The sample holds one count of this clonotype. This rearrangement joins TRBV30 to TRBJ1-1, with D maybe TRBD1 (6 bases). The CDR3 runs to 13 residues. Trimming took off 6 bases at V and 4 bases at J, with 15 bases between the two ends. Looked up from germline, CDR1 is GTSNPN and CDR2 is SVGIG (reference sequence). DNA for the CDR3: TGTGCCTGTAAGGGGGGGCTTTTCACTGAAGCTTTCTTT. Amino acid sequence: CACKGGLFTEAFF.

There are a few counts of this clonotype. V gene TRBV7-2 combines with J gene TRBJ1-1; 7 bases match TRBD1. Germline V lookup: CDR1 SGHTA, CDR2 FQGNSA. The CDR3 spans 14 residues. V dropped 1 base and J dropped 6; count of bases not matched to a gene: 5. The CDR3 DNA follows: TGTGCCAGCAGCTTAGGGCCGGGACAGCCTGAAGCTTTCTTT. This sequence encodes CASSLGPGQPEAFF.

This clonotype was observed a handful of times. This chain links TRBV6-1 with TRBJ2-3; tentative D call: TRBD2 (6 bases). CDR1 is MNHNS and CDR2 is SASEGT in the germline V gene. CDR3 length equals 16 residues. The V end lost 3 bases, the J end lost 2 bases, and 15 bases lay between the germline ends. The CDR3 DNA is TGTGCCAGCAGTGACGATGCCGGGACTCCCACAGATACGCAGTATTTT. Protein: CASSDDAGTPTDTQYF.

The chain joins TRBV6-1 to TRBJ2-5; 9 bases are a match to TRBD2. Germline trimming cut 6 bases from V and 5 bases from J; bases unmatched to any gene: 16. Germline loops: CDR1 MNHNS, CDR2 SASEGT. This CDR3 region has 17 residues. The CDR3 sequence: CASSYSRGSGRAETQYF. Here the CDR3 DNA reads TGTGCCAGCAGCTATAGCCGGGGTAGCGGGAGAGCGGAGACCCAGTACTTC.